This TCR beta chain was obtained from a study of shared clonotypes between healthy human individuals. Regarding the study as a whole: Shared clonotypes across all four donors exceeded non-shared ones in generation probability.

The data were produced by immunoSEQ multiplex PCR, yet TCRdb's version contains in-frame clones alone and is incomplete. The data contain 2 million to 2.5 million clones, roughly 92% of them singletons. This clone was seen just once. Its antigen remains unknown. Other DNA sequences of this sample code for an identical CDR3. Specimen: naive CD4+ T cells from PBMCs. The sample's subset: CD45RA+ positively selected. This receptor was identified in a man between 18 and 29 years old in good health. Some clones in this sample may be carry-over from other donors' samples.

The CDR3 sequence is CASSLGASYEQYF. In DNA, the CDR3 is TGCGCCAGCAGCTTGGGCGCTTCCTACGAGCAGTACTTC. V is TRBV5-1 and J is TRBJ2-7; D gene ambiguous. Germline values: CDR1 SGHRS, CDR2 YFSETQ. Trimming removed 0 bases at V and 1 base at J, with 5 bases between. The CDR3 spans 13 residues.